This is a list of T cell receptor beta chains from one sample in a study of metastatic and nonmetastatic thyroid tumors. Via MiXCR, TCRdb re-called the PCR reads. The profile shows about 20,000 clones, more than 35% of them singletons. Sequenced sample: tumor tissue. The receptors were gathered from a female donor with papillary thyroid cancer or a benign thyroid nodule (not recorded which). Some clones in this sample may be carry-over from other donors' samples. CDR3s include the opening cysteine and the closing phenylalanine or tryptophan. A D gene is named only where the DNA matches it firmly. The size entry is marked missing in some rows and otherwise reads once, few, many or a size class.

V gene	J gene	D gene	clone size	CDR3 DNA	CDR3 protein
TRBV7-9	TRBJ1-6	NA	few	TGTGCCGGCGGGAGGGAGAATTCACCCCTCCACTTT	CAGGRENSPLHF
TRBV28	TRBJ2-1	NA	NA	TGTGCCAGCAGGACAGTCGGGGGCAGCTACAATGAGCAGTTCTTC	CASRTVGGSYNEQFF
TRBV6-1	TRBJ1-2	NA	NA	TGTGCCAGCAGTGACAGGGCCTATGGCTACACCTTC	CASSDRAYGYTF
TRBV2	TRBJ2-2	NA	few	TGTGCCAGCAGTGAAGCCGGATCGGGCGGGGAGCTGTTTTTT	CASSEAGSGGELFF
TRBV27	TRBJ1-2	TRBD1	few	TGTGCCAGCAGTTTTGGGGGACAGCCCTATGGCTACACCTTC	CASSFGGQPYGYTF
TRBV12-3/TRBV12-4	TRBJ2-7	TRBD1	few	TGTGCCAGCAGTTCGACAGGGAGATCCTACGAGCAGTACTTC	CASSSTGRSYEQYF
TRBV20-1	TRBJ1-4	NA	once	TGCAGTGCTAGAGGCTTGGGACTCCTTGCAACTAATGAAAAACTGTTTTTT	CSARGLGLLATNEKLFF
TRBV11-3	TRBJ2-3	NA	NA	TGTGCCAGCAGCGGTCCCCATAGCACAGATACGCAGTATTTT	CASSGPHSTDTQYF
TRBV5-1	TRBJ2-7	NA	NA	TGCGCCAGCAGCTCGACGGATACCTACGAGCAGTACTTC	CASSSTDTYEQYF
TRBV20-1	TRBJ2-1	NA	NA	TGCAGTGCTCCCGGGAAGGGTTATATGGATGAGCAGTTCTTC	CSAPGKGYMDEQFF
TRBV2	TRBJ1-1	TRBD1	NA	TGTGCCAGCAGTCGACAGGGAGAGAACACTGAAGCTTTCTTT	CASSRQGENTEAFF
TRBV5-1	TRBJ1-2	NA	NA	TGCGCCAGCAGCTTGGGGGTGGGGAATCACGGCTACACCTTC	CASSLGVGNHGYTF
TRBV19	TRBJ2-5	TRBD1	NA	TGTGCCAGTAGTCCGGGACAGCGGCAAGAGACCCAGTACTTC	CASSPGQRQETQYF
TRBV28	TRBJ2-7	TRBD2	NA	TGTGCCAGCGCAGCGGGGGGGCTCTCCTACGAGCAGTACTTC	CASAAGGLSYEQYF
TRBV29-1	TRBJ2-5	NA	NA	TGCAGCCTAGGTCCGTCTCGGGAGACCCAGTACTTC	CSLGPSRETQYF
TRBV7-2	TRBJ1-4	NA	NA	TGTGCCAGCGCCGGGGAAGGACAGCACGGTGAAAAACTGTTTTTT	CASAGEGQHGEKLFF
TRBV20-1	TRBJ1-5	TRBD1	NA	TGCAGTGCTAGGCGACAGGGCCACCGACAGCCCCAGCATTTT	CSARRQGHRQPQHF
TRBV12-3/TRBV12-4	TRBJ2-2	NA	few	TGTGCCAGCAGTTTAGCGTCGGGAATTAGGAACACCGGGGAGCTGTTTTTT	CASSLASGIRNTGELFF
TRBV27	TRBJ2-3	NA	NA	TGTGCCAGCAGTTCCCATTATACAGATACGCAGTATTTT	CASSSHYTDTQYF
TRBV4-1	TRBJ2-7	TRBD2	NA	TGCGCCAGCAGCCAAGGCCCAGGGACTAGCGGGAGTTTGAATCGATACGAGCAGTACTTC	CASSQGPGTSGSLNRYEQYF
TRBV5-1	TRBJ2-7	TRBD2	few	TGCGCCAGCAGGGGAGGCAGCGGGGGGTACTCCTACGAGCAGTACTTC	CASRGGSGGYSYEQYF
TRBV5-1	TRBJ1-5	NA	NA	TGCGCCAGCAGCTTGTGGGGAGGGAGCAATCAGCCCCAGCATTTT	CASSLWGGSNQPQHF
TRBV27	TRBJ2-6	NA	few	TGTGCCAGCAGTTTAGGGTCTGGGGCCAACGTCCTGACTTTC	CASSLGSGANVLTF
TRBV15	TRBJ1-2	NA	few	TGTGCCACCAGCAGAGAAACTGACAGGCTCGGTGGCTACACCTTC	CATSRETDRLGGYTF
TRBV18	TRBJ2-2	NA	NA	TGTGCCAGCTCACCACGTTTAGGCGGTATCACCGGGGAGCTGTTTTTT	CASSPRLGGITGELFF
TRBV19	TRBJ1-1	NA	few	TGTGCCAGTAGTATAGACAACACTGAAGCTTTCTTT	CASSIDNTEAFF
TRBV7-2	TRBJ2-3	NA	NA	TGTGCCAGCAGTCGGGCCCCCTGGCCTGATACGCAGTATTTT	CASSRAPWPDTQYF
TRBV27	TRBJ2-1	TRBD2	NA	TGTGCCAGCAGTTTACAGGTAGCGGGGGCAGGGGAGCAGTTCTTC	CASSLQVAGAGEQFF
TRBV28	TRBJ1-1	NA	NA	TGTGCCAGCCTCCGATCGGGACAACTAAACACTGAAGCTTTCTTT	CASLRSGQLNTEAFF
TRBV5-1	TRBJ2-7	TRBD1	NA	TGCGCCAGCAGCCCTCGGACAGGGGGCGCCCCCTACGAGCAGTACTTC	CASSPRTGGAPYEQYF
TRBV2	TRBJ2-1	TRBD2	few	TGTGCCTCCGAGCGGGGGGACTACTACAATGAGCAGTTCTTC	CASERGDYYNEQFF
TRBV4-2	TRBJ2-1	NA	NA	TGTGCCAGCAGCCAAGATGGAACGTTGGATGAGCAGTTCTTC	CASSQDGTLDEQFF
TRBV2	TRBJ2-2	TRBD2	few	TGTGCCAGCAGTCCGGGACTAGCGGTTACAGGGGAGCTGTTTTTT	CASSPGLAVTGELFF
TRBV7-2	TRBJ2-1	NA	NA	TGTGCCAGCAGCTTAGGCCTAGGGGGTGAGCAGTTCTTC	CASSLGLGGEQFF
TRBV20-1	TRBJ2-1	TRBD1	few	TGCAGTGCCCGACCTCGGACAGGGGGCTTATACAATGAGCAGTTCTTC	CSARPRTGGLYNEQFF
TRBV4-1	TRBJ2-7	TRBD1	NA	TGCGCCAGCAGCCATGGGGGGTCAGGGGGCGAAGGCGAGCAGTACTTC	CASSHGGSGGEGEQYF
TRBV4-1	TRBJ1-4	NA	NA	TGCGCCAGCAGCCAGCCGGGAGGTAGTGAAAAACTGTTTTTT	CASSQPGGSEKLFF
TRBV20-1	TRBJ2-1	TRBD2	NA	TGCAGTGCTAGGTCGGGAGGAGGTGGAAATGAGCAGTTCTTC	CSARSGGGGNEQFF
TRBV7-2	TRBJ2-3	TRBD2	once	TGTGCCAGCATCCTAGCGGAGACTAGCACAGATACGCAGTATTTT	CASILAETSTDTQYF
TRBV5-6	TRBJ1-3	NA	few	TGTGCCAGCAGCTCGTATGGGGAGACAAACTCTGGAAACACCATATATTTT	CASSSYGETNSGNTIYF
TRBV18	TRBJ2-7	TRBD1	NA	TGTGCCAGCTCACTCGCGACAGGGACCTACGAGCAGTACTTC	CASSLATGTYEQYF
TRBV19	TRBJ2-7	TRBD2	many	TGTGCCAGTAGTACCCTAGGCGGGGGGGTCTACGAGCAGTACTTC	CASSTLGGGVYEQYF
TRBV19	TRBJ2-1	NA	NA	TGTGCCAGTAGTATCCCTCTCAATGAGCAGTTCTTC	CASSIPLNEQFF